Given below is one T cell receptor beta chain in context. This receptor's antigen is unknown. Qualities for individual bases were not recorded, and no much larger clone is one base off. The data belong to a study of OX40 agonist ivuxolimab in advanced cancers. Turning to the overall study: Ivuxolimab, which targeted the costimulatory receptor OX40 (CD134), was an agonistic, fully human IgG2 monoclonal antibody. Intravenous ivuxolimab was administered to patients every 2 weeks at six dose levels: 0.01, 0.1, 0.3, 1.5, 3 and 10 mg/kg. Of the roughly 53 patients in dose escalation, some 19 had hepatocellular carcinoma, approximately 15 had melanoma, 9 had renal cell carcinoma and 9 had head and neck cancer. The dose-escalation cohort was 82.7% male with a mean age of about 58 years, ranging from about 20 to 80. Patients were allowed to have had prior anti-PD-1, anti-PD-L1 or anti-CTLA-4 therapy, and 40% to 45% of the dose-escalation patients had been treated with checkpoint inhibitors. Partial responses occurred in three dose-escalation patients, of whom one had hepatocellular carcinoma and two had cutaneous melanoma. The purpose of peripheral TCRbeta sequencing was to test whether ivuxolimab changed TCR sequence diversity and led to clonal T-cell expansion. The paper describes the monotherapy dose-escalation part (N of about 57 patients) of the phase I trial of ivuxolimab. Here is what the overall study found, with its caveats: After ivuxolimab, more expanded clones were found on average in CD8+ T cells than in CD4+ T cells. Low levels of normalized T-cell clonal expansion were also seen in some patients who did not respond. In partial responders in the 0.1-3.0 mg/kg groups, normalized peripheral clonal expansion was found to be among the lowest, especially among CD8+ T cells. The antigen specificity of the peripheral T cells that underwent clonal expansion was not determined. At doses from 0.1 to 3.0 mg/kg, clonal expansion was seen in both CD4+ and CD8+ blood T cells between baseline and week 6.

To sequence the TCRbeta CDR3 region, genomic DNA was isolated from the sorted cells. The immunoSEQ Assay was used for sequencing of TCRbeta CDR3 regions. The immuneACCESS repertoire file appears here via TCRdb, limited to in-frame rearrangements. These files lack a portion of the clones; in checked studies, under half of the deficit traces to unresolved V genes, and the cause of the others is not known. The sample yields about 58,000 clones; around 75% were counted once. Roughly 1.2% of the sample rests with the top ten. The trial excluded patients who had a history of autoimmune disease or who were on systemic immunosuppression. In every dose cohort, peripheral blood was drawn for TCR sequencing at baseline, cycle 4 day 1, and cycle 7 day 1. The samples were taken from a phase I, first-in-human, multicenter, open-label dose-escalation trial of ivuxolimab. Adults with locally advanced or metastatic head and neck squamous cell, hepatocellular, melanoma or renal cell carcinoma were enrolled in the trial. Before TCR sequencing, CD4+ T cells and CD8+ T cells from peripheral blood were sorted into separate populations.

The source material was CD4+ or CD8+ T cells sorted from blood, sampled in a trial of the OX40 agonist ivuxolimab. This clonotype originated in an adult with an advanced solid tumor such as melanoma, head and neck, liver or kidney cancer.

At the DNA level, the sequence is TGTGCCAGCTCACCTAACCTAGGCGCGATCTACTCTGGAAACACCATATATTTT. Its protein is CASSPNLGAIYSGNTIYF. The chain joins TRBV18 to TRBJ1-3; no D segment can be confidently identified. V is shortened by 3 bases, J by 0 bases, and the region joining them spans 18 bases. CDR3 length: 18 amino acids, cysteine to phenylalanine. Just the 54-base CDR3 DNA is kept, in frame starting at base 1. In the germline V gene, CDR1 corresponds to KGHSH and CDR2 to LQKENI.